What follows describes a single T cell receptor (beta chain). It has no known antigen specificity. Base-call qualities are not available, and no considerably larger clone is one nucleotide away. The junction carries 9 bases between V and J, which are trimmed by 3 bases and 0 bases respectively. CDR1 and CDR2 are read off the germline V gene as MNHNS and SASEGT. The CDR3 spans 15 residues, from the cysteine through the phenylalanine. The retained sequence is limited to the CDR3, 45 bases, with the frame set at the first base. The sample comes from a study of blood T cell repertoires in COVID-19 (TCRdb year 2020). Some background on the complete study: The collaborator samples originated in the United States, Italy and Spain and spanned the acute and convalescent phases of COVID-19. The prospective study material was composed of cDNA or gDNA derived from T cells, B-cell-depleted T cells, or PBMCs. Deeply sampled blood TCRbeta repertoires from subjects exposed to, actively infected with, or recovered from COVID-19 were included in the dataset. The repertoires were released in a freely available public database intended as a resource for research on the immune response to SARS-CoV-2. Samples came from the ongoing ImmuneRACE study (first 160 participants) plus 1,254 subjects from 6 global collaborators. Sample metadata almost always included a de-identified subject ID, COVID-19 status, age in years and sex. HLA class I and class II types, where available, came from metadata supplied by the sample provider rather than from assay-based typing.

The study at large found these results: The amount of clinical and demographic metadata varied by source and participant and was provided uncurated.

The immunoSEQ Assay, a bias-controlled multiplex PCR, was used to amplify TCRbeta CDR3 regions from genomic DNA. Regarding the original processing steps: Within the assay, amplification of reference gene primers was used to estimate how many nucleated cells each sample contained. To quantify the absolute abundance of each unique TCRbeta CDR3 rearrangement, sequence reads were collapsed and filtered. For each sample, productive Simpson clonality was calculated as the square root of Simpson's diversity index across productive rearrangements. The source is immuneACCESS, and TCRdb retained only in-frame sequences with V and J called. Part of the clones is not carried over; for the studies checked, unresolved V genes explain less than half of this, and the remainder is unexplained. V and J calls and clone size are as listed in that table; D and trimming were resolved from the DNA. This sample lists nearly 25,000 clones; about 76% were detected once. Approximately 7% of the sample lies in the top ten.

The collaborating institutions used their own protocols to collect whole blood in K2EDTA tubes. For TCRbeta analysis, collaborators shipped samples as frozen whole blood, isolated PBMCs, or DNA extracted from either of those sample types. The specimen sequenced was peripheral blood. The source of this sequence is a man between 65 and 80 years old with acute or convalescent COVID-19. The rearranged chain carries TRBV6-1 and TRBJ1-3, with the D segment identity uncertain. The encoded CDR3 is CASSDRGYSGNTIYF. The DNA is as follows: TGTGCCAGCAGTGACCGAGGGTACTCTGGAAACACCATATATTTT.